This T cell receptor (beta chain) is from a study of blood T cell repertoires in COVID-19. V lost 3 bases and J 5 bases, leaving 10 bases between the germline ends. The CDR3 runs to 13 residues. Germline values: CDR1 MGHRA, CDR2 YSYEKL. Grouping used clinical history reported by participants in a survey and questionnaire. This clone was detected a few times. Clones were sequenced by immunoSEQ multiplex PCR, and TCRdb holds only the in-frame ones, with some missing. The table records some 190,000 clones, 75% to 90% of them present only once. The chain employs TRBV4-1 and TRBJ1-1; D is undetermined. Sequenced input: PBMCs or T cells enriched from blood (not recorded which). The receptor was derived from a woman between 35 and 50 years old with acute COVID-19. CDR3 residues: CASSHLTLTEAFF. In nucleotides, the CDR3 is TGCGCCAGCAGCCACCTTACACTAACTGAAGCTTTCTTT.